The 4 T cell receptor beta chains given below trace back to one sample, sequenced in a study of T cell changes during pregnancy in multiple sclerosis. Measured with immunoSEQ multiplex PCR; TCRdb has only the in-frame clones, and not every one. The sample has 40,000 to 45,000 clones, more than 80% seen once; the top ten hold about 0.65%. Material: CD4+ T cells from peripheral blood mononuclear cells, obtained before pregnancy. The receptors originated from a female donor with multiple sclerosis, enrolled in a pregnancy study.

The CDR3 DNA is TGTGCCGGCTCCAGATGGGAGAACACAGATACGCAGTATTTT. Translating gives CAGSRWENTDTQYF. The chain combines TRBV2 with TRBJ2-3; TRBD2 might be the D (5 bases). V gave up 11 bases and J gave up 2 bases, with 17 bases separating them. The CDR3 is made up of 14 amino acids. Per germline, CDR1 SNHLY and CDR2 FYNNEI.

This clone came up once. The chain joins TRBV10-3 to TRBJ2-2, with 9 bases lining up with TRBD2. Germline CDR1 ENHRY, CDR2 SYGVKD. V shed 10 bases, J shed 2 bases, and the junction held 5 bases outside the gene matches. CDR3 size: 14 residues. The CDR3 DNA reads TGTGCCACGGGGCTAGCGGGAAACACCGGGGAGCTGTTTTTT. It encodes CATGLAGNTGELFF.

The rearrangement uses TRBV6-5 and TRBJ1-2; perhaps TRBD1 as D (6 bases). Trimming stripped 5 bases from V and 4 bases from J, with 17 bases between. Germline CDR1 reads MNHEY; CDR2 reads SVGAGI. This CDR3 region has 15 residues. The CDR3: CASSGGKEARYGYTF. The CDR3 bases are TGTGCCAGCAGTGGGGGCAAGGAGGCCCGCTATGGCTACACCTTC.

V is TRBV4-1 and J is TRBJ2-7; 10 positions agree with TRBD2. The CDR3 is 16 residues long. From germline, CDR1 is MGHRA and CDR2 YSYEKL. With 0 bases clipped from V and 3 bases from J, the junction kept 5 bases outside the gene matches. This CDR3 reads CASSQDLTSGFYEQYF. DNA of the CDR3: TGCGCCAGCAGCCAAGATCTGACTAGCGGGTTCTACGAGCAGTACTTC.